The rows below give T cell receptor beta chains drawn from one sample of a study of shared clonotypes between healthy human individuals. Clones were sequenced by immunoSEQ multiplex PCR, and TCRdb holds only the in-frame ones, with some missing. The sample records some 2,000,000 clones, roughly 95% being singletons. Sequences were obtained from naive CD4+ T cells sorted from blood. These receptors were taken from a man between 18 and 35 years old in good health. CDR3s include the opening cysteine and the closing phenylalanine or tryptophan. Fields, in order: clone size, J gene, V gene, D gene, CDR3 DNA, CDR3 protein. A D gene is named only where the DNA matches it firmly. Part of the rows lack a size; the others show once, few, many or a class for expanded clones.

clone_size: once
j_call: TRBJ1-5
v_call: TRBV2
d_call: .
cdr3_nt: TGTGCCAGCAGTGAAAGTACAGCGAATCAGCCCCAGCATTTT
cdr3_aa: CASSESTANQPQHF

clone_size: .
j_call: TRBJ2-3
v_call: TRBV29-1
d_call: .
cdr3_nt: TGCAGCGTTGGGGTTACTAGCACAGATACGCAGTATTTT
cdr3_aa: CSVGVTSTDTQYF

clone_size: few
j_call: TRBJ1-1
v_call: TRBV29-1
d_call: .
cdr3_nt: TGCAGCGTTGAGGGGAGACTGAACACTGAAGCTTTCTTT
cdr3_aa: CSVEGRLNTEAFF

clone_size: .
j_call: TRBJ2-3
v_call: TRBV5-1
d_call: .
cdr3_nt: TGCGCCAGCAGCCGGGGAGGGGACATAAGCACAGATACGCAGTATTTT
cdr3_aa: CASSRGGDISTDTQYF

clone_size: .
j_call: TRBJ1-2
v_call: TRBV10-3
d_call: .
cdr3_nt: TGTGCCACCACTCTGAACCCGAGTTTTTATGGCTACACCTTC
cdr3_aa: CATTLNPSFYGYTF

clone_size: .
j_call: TRBJ2-3
v_call: TRBV4-3
d_call: .
cdr3_nt: TGCGCCAGCAGCCGCGCAGGGAAGGCAGATACGCAGTATTTT
cdr3_aa: CASSRAGKADTQYF

clone_size: .
j_call: TRBJ1-2
v_call: TRBV2
d_call: .
cdr3_nt: TGTGCCAGCAGTGAAGCGGGACTAGATGGCTACACCTTC
cdr3_aa: CASSEAGLDGYTF

clone_size: .
j_call: TRBJ2-7
v_call: TRBV6-5
d_call: .
cdr3_nt: TGTGCCAGCGGGAGAGGGGAGGACTACGAGCAGTACTTC
cdr3_aa: CASGRGEDYEQYF

clone_size: .
j_call: TRBJ1-2
v_call: TRBV29-1
d_call: .
cdr3_nt: TGCAGCGTTGGGGCCCCTCCCGGGAGGTATGGCTACACCTTC
cdr3_aa: CSVGAPPGRYGYTF

clone_size: .
j_call: TRBJ2-2
v_call: TRBV15
d_call: TRBD2
cdr3_nt: TGTGCCACCAGCAGAGATGGGCGGGGACTAGCGGGAGATACCGGGGAGCTGTTTTTT
cdr3_aa: CATSRDGRGLAGDTGELFF

clone_size: .
j_call: TRBJ2-2
v_call: TRBV5-6
d_call: .
cdr3_nt: TGTGCCAGCAGCTTGGAACAGGGGACTGGCGCCGGGGAGCTGTTTTTT
cdr3_aa: CASSLEQGTGAGELFF